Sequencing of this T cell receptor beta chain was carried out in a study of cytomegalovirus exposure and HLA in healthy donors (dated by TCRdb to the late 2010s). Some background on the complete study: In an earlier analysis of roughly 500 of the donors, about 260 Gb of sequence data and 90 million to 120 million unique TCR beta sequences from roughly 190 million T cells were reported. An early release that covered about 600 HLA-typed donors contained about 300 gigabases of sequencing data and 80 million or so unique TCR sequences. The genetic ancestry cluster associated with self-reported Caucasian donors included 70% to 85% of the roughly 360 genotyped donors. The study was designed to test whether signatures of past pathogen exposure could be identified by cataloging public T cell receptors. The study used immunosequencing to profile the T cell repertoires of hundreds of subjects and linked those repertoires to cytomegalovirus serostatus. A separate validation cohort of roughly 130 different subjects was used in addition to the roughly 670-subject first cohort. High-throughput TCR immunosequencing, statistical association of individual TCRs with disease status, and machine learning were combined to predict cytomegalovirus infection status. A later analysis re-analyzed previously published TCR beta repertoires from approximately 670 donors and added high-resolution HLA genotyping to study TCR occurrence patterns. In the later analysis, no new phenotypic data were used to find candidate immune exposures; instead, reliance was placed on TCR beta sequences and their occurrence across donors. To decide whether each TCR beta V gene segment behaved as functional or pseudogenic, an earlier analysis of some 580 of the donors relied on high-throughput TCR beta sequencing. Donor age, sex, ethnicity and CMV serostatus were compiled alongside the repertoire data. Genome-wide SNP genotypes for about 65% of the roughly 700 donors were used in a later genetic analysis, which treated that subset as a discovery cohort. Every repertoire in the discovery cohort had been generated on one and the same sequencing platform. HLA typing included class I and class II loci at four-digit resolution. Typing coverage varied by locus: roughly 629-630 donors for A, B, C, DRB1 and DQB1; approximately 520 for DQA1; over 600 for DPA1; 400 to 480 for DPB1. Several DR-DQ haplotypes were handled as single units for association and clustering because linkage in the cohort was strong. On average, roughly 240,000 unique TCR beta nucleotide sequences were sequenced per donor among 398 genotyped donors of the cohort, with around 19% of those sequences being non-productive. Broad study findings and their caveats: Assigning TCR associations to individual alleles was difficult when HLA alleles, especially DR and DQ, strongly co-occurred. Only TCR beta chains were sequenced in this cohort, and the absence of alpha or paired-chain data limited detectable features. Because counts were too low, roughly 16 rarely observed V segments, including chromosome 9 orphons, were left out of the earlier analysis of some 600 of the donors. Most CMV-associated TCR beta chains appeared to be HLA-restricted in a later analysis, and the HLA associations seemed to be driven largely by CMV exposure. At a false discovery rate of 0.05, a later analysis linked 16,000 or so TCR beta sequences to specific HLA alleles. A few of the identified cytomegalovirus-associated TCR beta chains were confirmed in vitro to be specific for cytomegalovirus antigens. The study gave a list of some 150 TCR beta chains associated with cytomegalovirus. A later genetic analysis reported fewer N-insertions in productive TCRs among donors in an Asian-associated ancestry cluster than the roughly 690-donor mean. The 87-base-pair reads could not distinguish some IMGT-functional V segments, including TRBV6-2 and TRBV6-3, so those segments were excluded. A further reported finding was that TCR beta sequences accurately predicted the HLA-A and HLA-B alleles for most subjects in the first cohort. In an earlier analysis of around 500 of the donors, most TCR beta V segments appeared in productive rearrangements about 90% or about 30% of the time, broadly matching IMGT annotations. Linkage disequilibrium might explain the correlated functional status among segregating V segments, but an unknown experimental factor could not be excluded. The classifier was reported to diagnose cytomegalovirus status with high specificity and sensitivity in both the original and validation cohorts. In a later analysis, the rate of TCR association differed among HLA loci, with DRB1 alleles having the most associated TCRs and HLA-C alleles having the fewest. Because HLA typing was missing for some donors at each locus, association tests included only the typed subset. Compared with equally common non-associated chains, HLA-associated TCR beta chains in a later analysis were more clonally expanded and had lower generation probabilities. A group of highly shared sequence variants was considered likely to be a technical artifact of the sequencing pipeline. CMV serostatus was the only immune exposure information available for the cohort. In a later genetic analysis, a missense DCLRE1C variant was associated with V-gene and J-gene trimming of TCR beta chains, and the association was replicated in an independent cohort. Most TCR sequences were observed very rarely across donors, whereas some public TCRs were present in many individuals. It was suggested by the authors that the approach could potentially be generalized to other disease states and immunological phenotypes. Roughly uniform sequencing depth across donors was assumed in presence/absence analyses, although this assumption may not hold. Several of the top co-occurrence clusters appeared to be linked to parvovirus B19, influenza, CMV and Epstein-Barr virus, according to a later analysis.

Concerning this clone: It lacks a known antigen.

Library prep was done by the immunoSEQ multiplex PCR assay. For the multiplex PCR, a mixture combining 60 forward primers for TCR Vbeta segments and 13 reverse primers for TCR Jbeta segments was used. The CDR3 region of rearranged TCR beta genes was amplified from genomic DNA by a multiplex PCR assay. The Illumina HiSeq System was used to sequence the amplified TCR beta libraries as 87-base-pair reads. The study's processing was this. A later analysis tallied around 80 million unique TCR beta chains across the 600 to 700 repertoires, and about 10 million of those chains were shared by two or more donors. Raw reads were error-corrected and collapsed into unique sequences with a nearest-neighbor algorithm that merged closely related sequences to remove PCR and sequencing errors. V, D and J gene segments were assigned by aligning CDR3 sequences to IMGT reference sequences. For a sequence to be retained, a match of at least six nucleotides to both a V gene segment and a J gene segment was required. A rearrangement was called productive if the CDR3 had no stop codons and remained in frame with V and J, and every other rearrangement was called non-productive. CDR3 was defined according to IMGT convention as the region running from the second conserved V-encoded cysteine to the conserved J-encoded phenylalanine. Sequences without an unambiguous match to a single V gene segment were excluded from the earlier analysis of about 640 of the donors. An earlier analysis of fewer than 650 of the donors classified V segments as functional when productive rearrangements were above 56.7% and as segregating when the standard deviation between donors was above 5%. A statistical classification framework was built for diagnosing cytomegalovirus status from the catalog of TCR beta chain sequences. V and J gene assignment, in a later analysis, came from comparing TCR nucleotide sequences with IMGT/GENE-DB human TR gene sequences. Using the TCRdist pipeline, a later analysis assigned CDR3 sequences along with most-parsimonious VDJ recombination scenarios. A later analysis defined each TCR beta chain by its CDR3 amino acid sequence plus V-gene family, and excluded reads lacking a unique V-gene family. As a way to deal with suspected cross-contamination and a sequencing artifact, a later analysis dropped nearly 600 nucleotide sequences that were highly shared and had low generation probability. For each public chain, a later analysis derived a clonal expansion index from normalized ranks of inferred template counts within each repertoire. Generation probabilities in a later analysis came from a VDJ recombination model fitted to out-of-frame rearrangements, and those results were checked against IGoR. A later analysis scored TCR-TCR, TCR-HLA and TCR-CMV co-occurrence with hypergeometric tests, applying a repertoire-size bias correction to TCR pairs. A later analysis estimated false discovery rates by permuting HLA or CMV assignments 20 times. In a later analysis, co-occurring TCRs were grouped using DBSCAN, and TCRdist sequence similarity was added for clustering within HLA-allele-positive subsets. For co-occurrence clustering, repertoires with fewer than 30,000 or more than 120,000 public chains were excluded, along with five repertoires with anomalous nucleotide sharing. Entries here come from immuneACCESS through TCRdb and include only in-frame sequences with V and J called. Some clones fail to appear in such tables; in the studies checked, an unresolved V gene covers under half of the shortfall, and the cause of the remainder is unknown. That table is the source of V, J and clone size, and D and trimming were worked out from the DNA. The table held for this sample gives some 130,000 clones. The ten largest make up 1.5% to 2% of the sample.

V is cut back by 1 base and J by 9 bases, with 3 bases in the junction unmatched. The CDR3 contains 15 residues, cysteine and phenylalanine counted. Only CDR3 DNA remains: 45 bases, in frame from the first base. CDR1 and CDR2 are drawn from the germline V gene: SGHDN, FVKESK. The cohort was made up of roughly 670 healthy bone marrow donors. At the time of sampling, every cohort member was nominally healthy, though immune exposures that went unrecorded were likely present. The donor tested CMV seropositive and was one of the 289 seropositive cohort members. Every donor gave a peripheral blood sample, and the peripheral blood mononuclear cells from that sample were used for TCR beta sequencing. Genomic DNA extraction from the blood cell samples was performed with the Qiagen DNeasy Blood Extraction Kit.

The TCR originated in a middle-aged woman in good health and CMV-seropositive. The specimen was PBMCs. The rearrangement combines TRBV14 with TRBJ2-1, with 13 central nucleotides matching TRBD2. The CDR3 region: CASSQGTSGRGEQFF. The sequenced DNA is TGTGCCAGCAGCCAAGGCACTAGCGGGAGGGGTGAGCAGTTCTTC. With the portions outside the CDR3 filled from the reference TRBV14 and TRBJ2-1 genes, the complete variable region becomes EAGVTQFPSHSVIEKGQTVTLRCDPISGHDNLYWYRRVMGKEIKFLLHFVKESKQDESGMPNNRFLAERTGGTYSTLKVQPAELEDSGVYFCASSQGTSGRGEQFFGPGTRLTVL.